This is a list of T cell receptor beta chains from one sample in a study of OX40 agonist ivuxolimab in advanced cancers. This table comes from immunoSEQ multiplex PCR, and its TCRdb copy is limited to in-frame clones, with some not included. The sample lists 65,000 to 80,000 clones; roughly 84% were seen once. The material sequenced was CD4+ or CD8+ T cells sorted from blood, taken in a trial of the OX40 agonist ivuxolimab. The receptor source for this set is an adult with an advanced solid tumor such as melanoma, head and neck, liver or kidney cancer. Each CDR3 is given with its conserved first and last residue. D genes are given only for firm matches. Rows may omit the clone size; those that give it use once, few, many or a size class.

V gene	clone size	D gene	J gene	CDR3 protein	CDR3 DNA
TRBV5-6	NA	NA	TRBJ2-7	CASSLTIGYEQYF	TGTGCCAGCAGCCTAACCATTGGCTACGAGCAGTACTTC
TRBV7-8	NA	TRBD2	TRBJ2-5	CASSLGLLAGGQETQYF	TGTGCCAGCAGCTTAGGGTTGCTAGCGGGGGGACAAGAGACCCAGTACTTC
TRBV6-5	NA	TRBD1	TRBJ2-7	CASSYRTGNYEQYF	TGTGCCAGCAGCTACCGGACAGGGAACTACGAGCAGTACTTC
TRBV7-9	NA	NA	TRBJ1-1	CASSGRDTNTEAFF	TGTGCCAGCAGCGGCCGGGACACGAACACTGAAGCTTTCTTT
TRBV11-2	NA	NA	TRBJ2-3	CASSLLGGVTDTQYF	TGTGCCAGCAGCTTACTAGGGGGGGTCACAGATACGCAGTATTTT
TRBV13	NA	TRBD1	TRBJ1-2	CASSFQQGVDGYTF	TGTGCCAGCAGCTTCCAACAGGGGGTAGATGGCTACACCTTC
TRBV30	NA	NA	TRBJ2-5	CAWKVGGASRAETQYF	TGTGCCTGGAAGGTGGGTGGGGCTTCCAGGGCGGAGACCCAGTACTTC
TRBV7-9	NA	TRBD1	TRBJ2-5	CASSLDRGEETQYF	TGTGCCAGCAGCCTGGACAGGGGTGAAGAGACCCAGTACTTC
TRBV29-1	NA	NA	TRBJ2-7	CSAITGTRAGEQYF	TGCAGCGCCATTACCGGGACACGCGCCGGAGAGCAGTACTTC
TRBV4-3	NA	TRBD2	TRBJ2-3	CASSQDLRGGQEDTQYF	TGCGCCAGCAGCCAAGATTTGCGGGGGGGGCAAGAAGATACGCAGTATTTT
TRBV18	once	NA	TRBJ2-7	CASSRDGVYEQYF	TGTGCCAGCTCACGCGACGGCGTCTACGAGCAGTACTTC
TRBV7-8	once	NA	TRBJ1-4	CASSLAAGPLKKLFF	TGTGCCAGCAGCTTAGCGGCCGGGCCTTTGAAAAAACTGTTTTTT
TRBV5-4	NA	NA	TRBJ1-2	CASSRAAGAGGYTF	TGTGCCAGCAGCCGAGCGGCAGGGGCAGGGGGCTACACCTTC
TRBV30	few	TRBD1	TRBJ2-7	CAWGQGREEQYF	TGTGCCTGGGGACAGGGGAGGGAAGAGCAGTACTTC
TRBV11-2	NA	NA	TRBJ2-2	CASSLRGYGTGELFF	TGTGCCAGCAGCCTCCGAGGTTACGGGACCGGGGAGCTGTTTTTT
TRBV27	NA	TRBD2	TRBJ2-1	CASRTGLAGASSYNEQFF	TGTGCCAGCAGAACGGGACTAGCGGGGGCTAGCTCCTACAATGAGCAGTTCTTC
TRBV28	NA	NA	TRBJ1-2	CASAINYGYTF	TGTGCCAGCGCCATCAACTATGGCTACACCTTC
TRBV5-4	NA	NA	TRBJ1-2	CASSLAGGGTDYGYTF	TGTGCCAGCAGCTTGGCCGGGGGAGGGACCGACTATGGCTACACCTTC
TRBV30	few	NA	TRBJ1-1	CAWSEAQKAFF	TGTGCCTGGAGTGAGGCCCAAAAGGCTTTCTTT
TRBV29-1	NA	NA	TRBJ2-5	CSVDQYQETQYF	TGCAGCGTTGACCAGTACCAAGAGACCCAGTACTTC
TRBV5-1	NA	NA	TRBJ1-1	CASNLPGRDPTEAFF	TGCGCCAGCAACCTCCCCGGGAGGGATCCCACTGAAGCTTTCTTT
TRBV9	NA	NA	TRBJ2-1	CASSVNLNEQFF	TGTGCCAGCAGCGTAAATCTCAATGAGCAGTTCTTC
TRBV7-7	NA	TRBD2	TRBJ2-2	CASSLGLSGGNTGELFF	TGTGCCAGCAGCTTAGGGCTTAGCGGGGGAAACACCGGGGAGCTGTTTTTT
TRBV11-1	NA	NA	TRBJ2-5	CASSAPSTGSGETQYF	TGTGCCAGCAGCGCTCCTTCGACAGGAAGCGGAGAGACCCAGTACTTC
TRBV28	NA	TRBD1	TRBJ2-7	CASSLVATGGPHLSYEQYF	TGTGCCAGCAGTTTAGTGGCAACAGGGGGTCCTCATCTGTCCTACGAGCAGTACTTC
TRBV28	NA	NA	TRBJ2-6	CASTTPVISGANVLTF	TGTGCCAGCACAACACCGGTGATCTCTGGGGCCAACGTCCTGACTTTC
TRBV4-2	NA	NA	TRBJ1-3	CASSQAVAGIGNTIYF	TGTGCCAGCAGCCAAGCCGTAGCAGGCATAGGAAACACCATATATTTT
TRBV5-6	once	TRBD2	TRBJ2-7	CASSGGDEQYF	TGTGCCAGCAGCGGGGGGGACGAGCAGTACTTC
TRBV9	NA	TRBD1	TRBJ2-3	CASSVGQGYTDTQYF	TGTGCCAGCAGCGTGGGACAGGGTTACACAGATACGCAGTATTTT
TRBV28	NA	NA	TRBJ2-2	CASRPPLATGELFF	TGTGCCAGCAGGCCACCCTTAGCGACCGGGGAGCTGTTTTTT
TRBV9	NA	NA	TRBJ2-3	CASSVAQPTDTQYF	TGTGCCAGCAGCGTAGCACAGCCCACAGATACGCAGTATTTT
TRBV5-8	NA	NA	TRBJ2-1	CASSLGGDSYNEQFF	TGTGCCAGCAGCTTGGGTGGGGACTCCTACAATGAGCAGTTCTTC
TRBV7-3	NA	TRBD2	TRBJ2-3	CASSLRGLDGDTQYF	TGTGCCAGCAGCTTAAGGGGACTAGACGGAGATACGCAGTATTTT
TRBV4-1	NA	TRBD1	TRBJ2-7	CASSQAWRQGVSYEQYF	TGCGCCAGCAGCCAAGCCTGGAGACAGGGGGTCTCCTACGAGCAGTACTTC
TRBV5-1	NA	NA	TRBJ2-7	CASSLVTPYEQYF	TGCGCCAGCAGCTTGGTGACTCCCTACGAGCAGTACTTC
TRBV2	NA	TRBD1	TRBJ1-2	CASSVDREAYGYTF	TGTGCCAGCAGTGTAGACAGGGAAGCGTATGGCTACACCTTC
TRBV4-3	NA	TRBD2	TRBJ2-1	CASSLDGTSSSDEQFF	TGCGCCAGCAGCCTAGACGGGACTAGCTCTTCGGATGAGCAGTTCTTC
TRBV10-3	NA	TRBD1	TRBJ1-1	CAIRGQGAPNTEAFF	TGTGCCATCAGGGGACAGGGGGCGCCGAACACTGAAGCTTTCTTT
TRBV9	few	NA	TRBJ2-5	CASSPRAVVQETQYF	TGTGCCAGCAGCCCGAGAGCGGTTGTCCAAGAGACCCAGTACTTC
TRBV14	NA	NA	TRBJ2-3	CASSKGTFPDTQYF	TGTGCCAGCAGCAAAGGGACCTTTCCCGATACGCAGTATTTT
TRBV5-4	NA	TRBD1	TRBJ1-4	CASSPGTATNEKLFF	TGTGCCAGCAGCCCCGGGACAGCAACTAATGAAAAACTGTTTTTT